This passage covers 18 T cell receptor beta chains from one sample sequenced in a study of technical replicates of blood from a handful of donors. Measured with immunoSEQ multiplex PCR; TCRdb has only the in-frame clones, and not every one. Here the sample spans about 74,000 clones, around four fifths being singletons. Sample: PBMCs. The receptors here all came from a human donor in good health. Some clones in this sample may be carry-over from other donors' samples.

V usage is TRBV21-1 and J usage is TRBJ2-7; no DNA check was done on the table's D call, TRBD2. TRBV21-1 is a known pseudogene. The length of the CDR3 is 14 residues. CDR3 loop: CASNLGLANYEQYF. The CDR3 DNA sequence: TGTGCCAGCAACCTCGGACTAGCCAACTACGAGCAGTACTTC.

A few counts support this clone. This chain links TRBV28 with TRBJ1-5, with 7 positions matching TRBD1. The CDR3 sequence is 14 residues long. Germline assignment: CDR1 MDHEN and CDR2 SYDVKM. V lost 6 bases and J lost 4; bases outside the gene matches: 6. CDR3 sequence: CASSRQGGNQPQHF. CDR3 DNA sequence: TGTGCCAGCAGCCGACAGGGTGGGAATCAGCCCCAGCATTTT.

This clone is a singleton in its sample. The chain links TRBV9 to TRBJ1-4; 7 bases agree with TRBD1. Trimming removed 3 bases from V and 8 bases from J; junction bases left unmatched: 13. Germline assignment: CDR1 SGDLS and CDR2 YYNGEE. The CDR3 is made up of 16 amino acids. The CDR3 DNA reads TGTGCCAGCAGCGCCCCGACAGGGATCGGGGAGGAAAAACTGTTTTTT. Protein sequence: CASSAPTGIGEEKLFF.

The chain carries TRBV4-3 and TRBJ1-1; D not resolved. This CDR3 has 13 amino acids. V was cut by 0 bases and J by 6 bases, with 8 bases left in between. Germline V gives CDR1 LGHNA, CDR2 YSLEER. The CDR3 is CASSQDRGAEAFF. In DNA, the CDR3 is TGCGCCAGCAGCCAAGATCGAGGCGCTGAAGCTTTCTTT.

This clone was seen once. V and J are TRBV5-1 and TRBJ2-3; possible D gene TRBD2, 6 bases. This CDR3 has 17 residues. With 0 bases removed from V and 0 bases from J, the gap between germline ends came to 14 bases. Germline V gives CDR1 SGHRS, CDR2 YFSETQ. This CDR3 reads CASSLARDLLSTDTQYF. The CDR3 nucleotides are TGCGCCAGCAGCTTGGCCCGGGACTTGCTAAGCACAGATACGCAGTATTTT. Filled out from reference TRBV5-1 and TRBJ2-3, the complete variable domain reads KAGVTQTPRYLIKTRGQQVTLSCSPISGHRSVSWYQQTPGQGLQFLFEYFSETQRNKGNFPGRFSGRQFSNSRSEMNVSTLELGDSALYLCASSLARDLLSTDTQYFGPGTRLTVL.

This sequence joins TRBV7-9 and TRBJ2-7; 11 bases match TRBD2. Germline trimming cut 3 bases from V and 5 bases from J; bases unmatched to any gene: 3. The V gene's germline CDR1 is SEHNR and CDR2 FQNEAQ (reference sequence). CDR3 length: 14 amino acids. In DNA, the CDR3 is TGTGCCAGCAGCTTTAGCGGGAGGGCCGACGAGCAGTACTTC. Encoded protein: CASSFSGRADEQYF.

This chain uses TRBV5-1 with TRBJ2-6; perhaps TRBD1 as D (6 bases). CDR1 is SGHRS, CDR2 YFSETQ, per germline. The CDR3 length is 18 residues. V was cut by 2 bases and J by 2 bases, with 17 bases left in between. The CDR3 bases are TGCGCCAGCAGCTTATTACCAACAGGGAACCCTGGGGCCAACGTCCTGACTTTC. Protein sequence: CASSLLPTGNPGANVLTF.

J is TRBJ1-5 and V is TRBV4-1; D gene unclear. The germline V gene encodes CDR1 MGHRA and CDR2 YSYEKL. The CDR3 length is 14 residues. V lost 1 base to trimming and J lost 0 bases, with 4 bases between them. The CDR3 DNA sequence: TGCGCCAGCAGCCAAGCCTATAGCAATCAGCCCCAGCATTTT. Translating it yields CASSQAYSNQPQHF.

The V call is TRBV5-1, the J call TRBJ1-1; D unclear. The CDR3 spans 15 residues. Trimming shortened V by 3 bases and J by 5 bases, and 17 bases separated the two germline ends. Germline V gene lookup returns CDR1 SGHRS and CDR2 YFSETQ. DNA for the CDR3: TGCGCCAGCAGCTCAAATGGAGGTGCGGGGACTGAAGCTTTCTTT. Residues: CASSSNGGAGTEAFF.

This clone was seen a single time. The rearrangement uses TRBV5-1 and TRBJ2-1; 8 bases are a match to TRBD2. CDR1 SGHRS and CDR2 YFSETQ come from the germline V gene. J gave up 7 bases and V 4 bases, and 13 bases lay outside the gene matches. CDR3 length: 16 residues. The CDR3 loop reads CASSMLSGGAGNEQFF. As DNA, the CDR3 is TGCGCCAGCAGCATGCTTTCCGGGGGGGCGGGTAATGAGCAGTTCTTC.

The rearrangement uses TRBV27 and TRBJ2-1, with a possible D match to TRBD1 (5 bases). The CDR3 consists of 12 residues. V gave up 1 base and J gave up 9 bases, with 7 bases separating them. Germline CDR1 and CDR2: MNHEY and SMNVEV (reference sequence). The DNA of the CDR3 is TGTGCCAGCAGTTTATGGGGCGTTGAGCAGTTCTTC. Its protein is CASSLWGVEQFF.

The rearrangement joins TRBV6-6 to TRBJ2-5, with 9 bases fitting TRBD1. CDR3 size: 14 residues. V shed 6 bases, J shed 4 bases, and the junction held 6 bases outside the gene matches. The germline V gene encodes CDR1 MNHNY and CDR2 SVGAGI (reference sequence). The DNA for the CDR3 is TGTGCCAGCAGAGACAGGGGGGGCCGAGAGACCCAGTACTTC. It specifies CASRDRGGRETQYF.

This clone has a single count. The rearrangement joins TRBV7-2 to TRBJ2-5; 7 bases map to TRBD2. Germline-derived CDR1 and CDR2 are SGHTA and FQGNSA. V dropped 3 bases and J dropped 2; count of bases not matched to a gene: 3. The CDR3 is 14 residues long. The DNA for the CDR3 is TGTGCCAGCAGCTTCGGGACTATGCAAGAGACCCAGTACTTC. Its translation is CASSFGTMQETQYF.

This chain connects TRBV12-5 to TRBJ2-3; a possible D gene is TRBD2 (5 bases). Trimming stripped 0 bases from V and 2 bases from J, with 12 bases between. Per germline, CDR1 LGHNT and CDR2 FRNRAP. The CDR3 has 16 amino acids. The DNA for the CDR3 is TGTGCTAGTGGTTTGGTACTGACGGGGAACACAGATACGCAGTATTTT. This translates into CASGLVLTGNTDTQYF.

The chain uses TRBV7-9 and TRBJ2-2, with 10 bases matching TRBD2. The CDR3 runs 16 residues. Germline CDR1 is SEHNR and CDR2 is FQNEAQ (reference sequence). Trimming removed 5 bases from V and 2 bases from J; junction bases left unmatched: 5. The DNA for the CDR3 is TGTGCCAGCAGCGCCCAGCGGGGGGGCAACACCGGGGAGCTGTTTTTT. This sequence encodes CASSAQRGGNTGELFF.

In this sample, this clone turned up a few times. The chain is built from TRBV9 and TRBJ2-2; D ambiguous. This CDR3 has 15 residues. Germline values: CDR1 SGDLS, CDR2 YYNGEE. The ends were cut back, 4 bases at V and 2 bases at J, with 12 bases in the middle. CDR3 region: CASSPITANTGELFF. Here the CDR3 DNA reads TGTGCCAGCAGCCCTATCACAGCTAACACCGGGGAGCTGTTTTTT.

The J gene is TRBJ1-5, the V gene TRBV19, with a weak D call TRBD1 (5 bases). CDR1 is LNHDA and CDR2 is SQIVND in the germline V gene (reference sequence). The CDR3 has 13 amino acids. The V gene lost 6 bases and the J gene lost 7 bases, with 13 bases spanning the gap. Here the CDR3 DNA reads TGTGCCAGTAGCACCTCGGGGGGACAGCCCCAGCATTTT. It codes for CASSTSGGQPQHF.

This chain joins TRBV7-9 and TRBJ1-2; unclear D gene. Trimming cost V 1 base and J 3 bases, with 12 bases left between them. The CDR3 is 15 residues long. Germline V CDR1 and CDR2: SEHNR, FQNEAQ (reference sequence). The chain's CDR3 is CASSLGLSEDYGYTF. The DNA for the CDR3 is TGTGCCAGCAGCTTAGGACTTTCGGAGGACTATGGCTACACCTTC.